Sequencing of this TCR beta chain was carried out in a study of cytomegalovirus exposure and HLA in healthy donors. On the study more broadly: Across almost 400 genotyped donors, 81% landed in the Caucasian-associated ancestry cluster. Study results and caveats: Sequencing depth roughly uniform across donors was assumed in presence/absence analyses. Later on, an analysis tied roughly 17,000 TCR beta sequences to HLA alleles at 0.05 false discovery rate.

This PCR relied on a set of 60 Vbeta primers and 13 Jbeta primers. The data were produced by immunoSEQ multiplex PCR, yet TCRdb's version contains in-frame clones alone and is incomplete. The data show under 150,000 clones, roughly four fifths seen once. Germline values: CDR1 SGHNT, CDR2 YYREEE (reference sequence). This CDR3 region has 14 residues. V gave up 5 bases and J gave up 2 bases, with 13 bases separating them. As to this clone: Its cognate antigen is unknown.

Source material: PBMCs. This sequence joins TRBV5-4 and TRBJ1-1; possibly TRBD1 for D (6 bases). The source of this sequence is a woman in her forties in good health and CMV-seronegative. The CDR3 bases are TGTGCCAGCAGTCCAGGGGTTCTAAACACTGAAGCTTTCTTT. Protein sequence: CASSPGVLNTEAFF.